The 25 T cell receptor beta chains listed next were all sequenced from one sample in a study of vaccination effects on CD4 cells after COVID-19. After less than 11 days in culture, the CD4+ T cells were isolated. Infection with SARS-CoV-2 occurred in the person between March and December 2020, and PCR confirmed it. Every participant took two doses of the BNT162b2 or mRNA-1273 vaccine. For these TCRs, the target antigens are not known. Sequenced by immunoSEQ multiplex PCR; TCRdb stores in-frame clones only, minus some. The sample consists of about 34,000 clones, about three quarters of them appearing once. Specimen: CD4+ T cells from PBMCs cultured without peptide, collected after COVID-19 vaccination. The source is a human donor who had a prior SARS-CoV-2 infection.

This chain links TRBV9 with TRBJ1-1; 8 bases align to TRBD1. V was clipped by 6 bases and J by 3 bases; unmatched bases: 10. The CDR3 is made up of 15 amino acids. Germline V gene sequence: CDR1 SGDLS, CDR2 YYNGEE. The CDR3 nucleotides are TGTGCCAGCACCTTAGTACAGGGGGGAGACACTGAAGCTTTCTTT. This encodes CASTLVQGGDTEAFF.

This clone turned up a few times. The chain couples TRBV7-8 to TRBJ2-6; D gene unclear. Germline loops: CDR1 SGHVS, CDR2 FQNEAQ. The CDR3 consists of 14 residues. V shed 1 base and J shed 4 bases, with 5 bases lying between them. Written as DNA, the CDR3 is TGTGCCAGCAGCTTAGTTCCCGGGGCCAACGTCCTGACTTTC. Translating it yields CASSLVPGANVLTF. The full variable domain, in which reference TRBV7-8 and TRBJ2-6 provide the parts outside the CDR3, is GAGVSQSPRYKVAKRGQDVALRCDPISGHVSLFWYQQALGQGPEFLTYFQNEAQLDKSGLPSDRFFAERPEGSVSTLKIQRTQQEDSAVYLCASSLVPGANVLTFGAGSRLTVL.

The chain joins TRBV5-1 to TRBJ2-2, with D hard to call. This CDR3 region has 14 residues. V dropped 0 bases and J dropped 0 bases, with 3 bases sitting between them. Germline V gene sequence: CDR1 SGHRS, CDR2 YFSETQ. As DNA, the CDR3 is TGCGCCAGCAGCTTGGACCCGAACACCGGGGAGCTGTTTTTT. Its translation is CASSLDPNTGELFF. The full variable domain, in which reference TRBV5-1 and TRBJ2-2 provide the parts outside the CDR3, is KAGVTQTPRYLIKTRGQQVTLSCSPISGHRSVSWYQQTPGQGLQFLFEYFSETQRNKGNFPGRFSGRQFSNSRSEMNVSTLELGDSALYLCASSLDPNTGELFFGEGSRLTVL.

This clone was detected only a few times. The CDR3, as DNA: TGCGCCAGCAGCCAAGTAGTGCTATTTCTAAGCTCCTACGAGCAGTACTTC. Translated, it gives CASSQVVLFLSSYEQYF. This rearrangement joins TRBV4-1 to TRBJ2-7; no reliable D call. Trimming removed 1 base at V and 0 bases at J, with 16 bases between. Per germline, CDR1 MGHRA and CDR2 YSYEKL. CDR3 length: 17 amino acids.

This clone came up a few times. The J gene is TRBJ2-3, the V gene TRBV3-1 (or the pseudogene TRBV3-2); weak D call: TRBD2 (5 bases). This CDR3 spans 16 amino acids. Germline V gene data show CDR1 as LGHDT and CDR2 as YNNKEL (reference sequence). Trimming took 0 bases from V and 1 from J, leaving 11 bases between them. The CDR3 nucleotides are TGTGCCAGCAGCCAAGAGTTGGCGAGGGGCACAGATACGCAGTATTTT. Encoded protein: CASSQELARGTDTQYF.

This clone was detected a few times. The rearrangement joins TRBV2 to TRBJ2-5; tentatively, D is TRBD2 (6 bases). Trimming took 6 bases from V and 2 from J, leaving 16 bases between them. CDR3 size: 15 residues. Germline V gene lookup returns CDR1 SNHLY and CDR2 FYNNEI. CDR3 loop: CASRLPAGPQETQYF. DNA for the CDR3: TGTGCCAGCAGGCTCCCTGCGGGACCTCAAGAGACCCAGTACTTC.

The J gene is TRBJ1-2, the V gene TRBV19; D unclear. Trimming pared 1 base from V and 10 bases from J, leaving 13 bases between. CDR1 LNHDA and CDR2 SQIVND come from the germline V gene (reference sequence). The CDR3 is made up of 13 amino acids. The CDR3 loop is CASSIVGGFAYTF. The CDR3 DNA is TGTGCCAGTAGTATAGTAGGCGGTTTCGCCTACACCTTC.

CDR3 sequence reads: CSASPSGLTYEQYF. Written as DNA, the CDR3 is TGCAGTGCTAGTCCTAGCGGGCTTACCTACGAGCAGTACTTC. J is TRBJ2-7 and V is TRBV20-1; 8 bases agree with TRBD2. Per germline, CDR1 DFQATT and CDR2 SNEGSKA (reference sequence). This CDR3 has 14 residues. V lost 3 bases to trimming and J lost 2 bases; unmatched junction nucleotides: 6.

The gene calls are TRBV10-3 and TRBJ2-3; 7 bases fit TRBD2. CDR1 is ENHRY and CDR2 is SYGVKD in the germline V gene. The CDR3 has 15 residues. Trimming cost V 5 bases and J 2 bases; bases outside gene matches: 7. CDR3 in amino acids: CAISQSGAFTDTQYF. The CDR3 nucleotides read TGTGCCATCAGTCAGAGCGGGGCATTCACAGATACGCAGTATTTT.

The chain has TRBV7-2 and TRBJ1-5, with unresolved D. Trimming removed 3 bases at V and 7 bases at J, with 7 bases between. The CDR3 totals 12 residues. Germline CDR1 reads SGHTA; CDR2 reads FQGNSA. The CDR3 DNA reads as TGTGCCAGCAGCTTGGACGCCCAGCCCCAGCATTTT. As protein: CASSLDAQPQHF.

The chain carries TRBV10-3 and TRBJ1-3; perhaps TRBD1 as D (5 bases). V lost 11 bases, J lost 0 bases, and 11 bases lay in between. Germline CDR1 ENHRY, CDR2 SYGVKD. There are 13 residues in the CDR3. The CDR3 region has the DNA TGTGCCTCAGGGAAGGACTCTGGAAACACCATATATTTT. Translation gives CASGKDSGNTIYF.

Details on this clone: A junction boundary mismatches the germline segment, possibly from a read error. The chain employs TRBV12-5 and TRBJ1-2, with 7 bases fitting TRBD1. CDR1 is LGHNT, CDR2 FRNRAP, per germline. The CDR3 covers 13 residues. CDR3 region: CASGLETDRSVAF. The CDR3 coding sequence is TGTGCTAGTGGTTTGGAGACGGACAGGAGTGTCGCCTTC.

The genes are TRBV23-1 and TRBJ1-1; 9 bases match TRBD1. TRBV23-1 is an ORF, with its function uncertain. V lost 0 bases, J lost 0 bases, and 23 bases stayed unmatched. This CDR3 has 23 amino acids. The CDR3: CASSQSNRASVFGTGHMNTEAFF. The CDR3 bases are TGCGCCAGCAGTCAATCGAATCGGGCTAGCGTTTTCGGGACAGGGCACATGAACACTGAAGCTTTCTTT.

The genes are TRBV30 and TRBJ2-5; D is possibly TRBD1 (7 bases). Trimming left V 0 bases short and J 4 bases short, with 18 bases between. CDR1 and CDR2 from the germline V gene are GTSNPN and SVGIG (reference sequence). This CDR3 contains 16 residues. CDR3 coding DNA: TGTGCCTGGAGTGTAGGGCAGGGGGAGGAAGCAGAGACCCAGTACTTC. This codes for CAWSVGQGEEAETQYF.

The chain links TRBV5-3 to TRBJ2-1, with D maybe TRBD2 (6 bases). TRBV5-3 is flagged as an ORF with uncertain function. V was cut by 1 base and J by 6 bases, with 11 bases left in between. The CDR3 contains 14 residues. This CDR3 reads CARSLSGPPNEQFF. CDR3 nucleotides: TGTGCCAGAAGCTTGAGCGGGCCACCCAATGAGCAGTTCTTC.

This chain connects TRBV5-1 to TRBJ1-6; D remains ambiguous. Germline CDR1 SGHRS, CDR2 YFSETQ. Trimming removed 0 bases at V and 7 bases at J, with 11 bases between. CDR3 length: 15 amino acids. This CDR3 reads CASSLGPAQNSPLHF. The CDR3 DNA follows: TGCGCCAGCAGCTTGGGGCCAGCGCAAAATTCACCCCTCCACTTT.

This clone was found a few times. The CDR3 DNA sequence: TGTGCCAGCTCACGGGACACCCTTGAAGCTTTCTTT. Its translation: CASSRDTLEAFF. The chain combines TRBV18 with TRBJ1-1, with D perhaps TRBD1 (6 bases). The CDR3 is 12 residues long. CDR1 and CDR2 from the germline V gene are KGHSH and LQKENI. Trimming took off 4 bases at V and 7 bases at J, with 10 bases between the two ends.

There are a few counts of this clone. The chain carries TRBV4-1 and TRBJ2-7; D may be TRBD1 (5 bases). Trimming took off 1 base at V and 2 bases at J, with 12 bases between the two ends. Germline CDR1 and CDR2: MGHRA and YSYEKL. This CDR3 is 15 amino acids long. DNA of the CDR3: TGCGCCAGCAGCCAAGCCGCGACGGACACCTACGAGCAGTACTTC. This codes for CASSQAATDTYEQYF.

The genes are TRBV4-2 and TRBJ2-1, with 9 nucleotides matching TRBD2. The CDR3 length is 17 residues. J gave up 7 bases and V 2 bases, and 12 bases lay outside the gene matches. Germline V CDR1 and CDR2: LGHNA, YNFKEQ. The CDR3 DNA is TGTGCCAGCAGCCAACCAACGGGTAGCGGGGGCGGGAATGAGCAGTTCTTC. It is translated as CASSQPTGSGGGNEQFF.

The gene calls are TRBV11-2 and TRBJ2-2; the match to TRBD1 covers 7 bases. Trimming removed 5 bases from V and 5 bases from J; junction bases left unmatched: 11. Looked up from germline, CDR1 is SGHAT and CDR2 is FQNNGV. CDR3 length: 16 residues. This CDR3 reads CASSPSFYRGTGELFF. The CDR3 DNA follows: TGTGCCAGCAGCCCAAGTTTCTACAGGGGTACCGGGGAGCTGTTTTTT.

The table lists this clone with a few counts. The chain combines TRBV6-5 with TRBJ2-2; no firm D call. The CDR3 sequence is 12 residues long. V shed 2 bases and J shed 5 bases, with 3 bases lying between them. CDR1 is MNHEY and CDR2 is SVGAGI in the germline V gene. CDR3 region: CASSYQTGELFF. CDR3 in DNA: TGTGCCAGCAGTTACCAGACCGGGGAGCTGTTTTTT.

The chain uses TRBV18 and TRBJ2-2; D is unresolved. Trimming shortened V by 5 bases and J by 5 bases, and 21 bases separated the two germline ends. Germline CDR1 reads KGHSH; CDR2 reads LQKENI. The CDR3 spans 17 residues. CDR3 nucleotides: TGTGCCAGCTCATCAGAGCTCCGGGCCCTGAGGACCGGGGAGCTGTTTTTT. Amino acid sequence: CASSSELRALRTGELFF.

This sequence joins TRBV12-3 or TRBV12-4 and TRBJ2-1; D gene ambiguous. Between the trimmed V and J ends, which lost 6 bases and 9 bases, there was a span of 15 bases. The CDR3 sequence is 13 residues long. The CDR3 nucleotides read TGTGCCAGCAGCTCTTCGGTTCATAGTGAGCAGTTCTTC. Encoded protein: CASSSSVHSEQFF.

The CDR3 loop reads CASSSRGRPLNTEAFF. Written as DNA, the CDR3 is TGTGCCAGCAGTTCCCGGGGGAGGCCCCTGAACACTGAAGCTTTCTTT. The J gene is TRBJ1-1, the V gene TRBV6-5, with D possibly matching TRBD1 (5 bases). The CDR3 has 16 residues. Trimming took off 4 bases at V and 0 bases at J, with 15 bases between the two ends. The germline gives CDR1 MNHEY, CDR2 SVGAGI.

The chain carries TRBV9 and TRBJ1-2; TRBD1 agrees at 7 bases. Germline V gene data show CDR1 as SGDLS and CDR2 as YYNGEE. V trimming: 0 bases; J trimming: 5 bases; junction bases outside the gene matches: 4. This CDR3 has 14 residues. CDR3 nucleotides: TGTGCCAGCAGCGTAGGTGTCAGGGGGTATGGCTACACCTTC. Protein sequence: CASSVGVRGYGYTF.